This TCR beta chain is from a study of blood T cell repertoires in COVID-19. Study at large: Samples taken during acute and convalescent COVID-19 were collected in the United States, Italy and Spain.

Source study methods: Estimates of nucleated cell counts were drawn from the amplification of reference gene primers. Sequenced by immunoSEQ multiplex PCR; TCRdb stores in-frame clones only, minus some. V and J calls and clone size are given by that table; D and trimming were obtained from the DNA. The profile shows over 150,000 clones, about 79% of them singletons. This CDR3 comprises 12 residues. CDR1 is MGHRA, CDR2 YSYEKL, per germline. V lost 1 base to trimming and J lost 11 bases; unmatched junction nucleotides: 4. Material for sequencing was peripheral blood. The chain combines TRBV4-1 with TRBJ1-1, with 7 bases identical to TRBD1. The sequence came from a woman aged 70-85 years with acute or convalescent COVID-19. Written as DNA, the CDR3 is TGCGCCAGCAGCCAAGTGACAGGGCGGGCTTTCTTT. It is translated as CASSQVTGRAFF.